This T cell receptor (beta chain) is drawn from a study of blood T cell repertoires in COVID-19. For the study at large: COVID-19 samples, acute and convalescent, were from the United States, Italy and Spain. PBMCs, B-cell-depleted T cells, or T cells were the source of the cDNA or gDNA that made up the material.

Membership in each cohort depended on participant-reported clinical history. In the original workflow: Reference gene primers were amplified, and this amplification served to estimate nucleated cell counts. Method: immunoSEQ multiplex PCR; TCRdb's copy keeps in-frame clones and lacks some. V, J and clone size derive from that table, while D and trimming were established from the DNA sequence. This table holds 150,000 to 200,000 clones, 88% found once. After removal of 4 bases from V and 5 bases from J, the junction contained 6 bases not matched to a gene. The CDR3 is 15 amino acids. The germline CDR1 and CDR2 sequences are SGHNT and YYREEE (reference sequence).

Sequenced material: PBMCs or T cells enriched from blood (not recorded which). The V gene is TRBV5-4, the J gene TRBJ2-3, with 11 bases that match TRBD2. The source of this sequence is a woman aged 18-29 years who had recovered from COVID-19. CDR3 DNA sequence: TGTGCCAGCAGCATTGACGGGACTAGCGGAGATACGCAGTATTTT. Protein sequence: CASSIDGTSGDTQYF.